This T cell receptor beta chain originates from a study of T cell repertoires in cytomegalovirus infection. Study-wide context: Well-studied HLA-B-restricted epitopes and recently identified HLA-C-restricted epitopes of CMV were both used in the study. Carrying CMV and the relevant HLA type showed in public TCR beta signatures. Findings and limits, study-wide: CMV-specific HLA-C-restricted TCR beta clonotypes dominated the ex vivo response. There were carriers of CMV plus the relevant HLA, and cumulative public TCR beta family frequency identified them.

Germline trimming cut 2 bases from V and 4 bases from J; bases unmatched to any gene: 4. This CDR3 region has 15 residues. Germline V gives CDR1 MNHEY, CDR2 SMNVEV (reference sequence). This clonotype showed up just a few times. What it recognizes is unknown. TCRdb re-called the reads with MiXCR, one entry per CDR3 protein. The sample comprises about 280,000 distinct CDR3 sequences, about 20% of which are singletons, and roughly a fifth rests with the top ten. This TCR was sampled from a human donor in good health (CMV status not recorded). Some clones in this sample may be carry-over from other donors' samples. The chain uses TRBV27 and TRBJ2-1; 8 nucleotides align to TRBD2. The sample in question was cultured PBMCs, obtained from culture after CMV antigen stimulation. The CDR3, as DNA: TGTGCCAGCAGTTTAGGCGGGAGGTTTTACAATGAGCAGTTCTTC. It yields the protein CASSLGGRFYNEQFF.